This TCR beta chain was obtained from a study of blood T cell repertoires in COVID-19. The ends were cut back, 5 bases at V and 6 bases at J, with 11 bases in the middle. The germline V gene encodes CDR1 SGHVS and CDR2 FQNEAQ. The CDR3 runs 12 residues. Measured with immunoSEQ multiplex PCR; TCRdb has only the in-frame clones, and not every one. The sample has some 350,000 clones, roughly 89% seen once. The sample comprised peripheral blood. This TCR was recovered from a man younger than 35 with active or convalescent COVID-19. The chain recombines TRBV7-8 with TRBJ2-7, with D possibly matching TRBD1 (6 bases). The CDR3 nucleotides are TGTGCCAGCAGCGTGGACAGTAGCGAGCAGTACTTC. Amino acids: CASSVDSSEQYF.